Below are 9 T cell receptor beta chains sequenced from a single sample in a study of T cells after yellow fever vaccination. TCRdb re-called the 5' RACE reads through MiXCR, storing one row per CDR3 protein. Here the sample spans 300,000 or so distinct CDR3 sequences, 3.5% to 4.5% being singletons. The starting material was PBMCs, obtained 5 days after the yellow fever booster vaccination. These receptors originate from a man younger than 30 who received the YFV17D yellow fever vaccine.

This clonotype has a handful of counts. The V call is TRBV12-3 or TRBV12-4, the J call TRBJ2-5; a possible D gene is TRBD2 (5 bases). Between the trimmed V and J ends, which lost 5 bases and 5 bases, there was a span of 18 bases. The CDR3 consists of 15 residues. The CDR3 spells CASSPEGLAVETQYF. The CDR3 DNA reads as TGTGCCAGCAGTCCCGAGGGTCTAGCCGTGGAGACCCAGTACTTC.

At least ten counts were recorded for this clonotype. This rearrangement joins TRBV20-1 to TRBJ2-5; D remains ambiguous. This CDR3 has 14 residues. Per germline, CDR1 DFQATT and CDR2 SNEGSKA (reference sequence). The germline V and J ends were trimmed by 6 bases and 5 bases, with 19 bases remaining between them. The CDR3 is CSAPRTPSVETQYF. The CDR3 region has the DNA TGCAGTGCACCTAGGACCCCGTCGGTGGAGACCCAGTACTTC.

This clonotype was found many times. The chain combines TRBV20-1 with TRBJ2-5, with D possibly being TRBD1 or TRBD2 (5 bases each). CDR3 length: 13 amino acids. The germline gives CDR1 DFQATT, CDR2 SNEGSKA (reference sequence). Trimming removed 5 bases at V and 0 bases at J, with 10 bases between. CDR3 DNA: TGCAGTGCTCTGGGGGAATACCAAGAGACCCAGTACTTC. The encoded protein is CSALGEYQETQYF.

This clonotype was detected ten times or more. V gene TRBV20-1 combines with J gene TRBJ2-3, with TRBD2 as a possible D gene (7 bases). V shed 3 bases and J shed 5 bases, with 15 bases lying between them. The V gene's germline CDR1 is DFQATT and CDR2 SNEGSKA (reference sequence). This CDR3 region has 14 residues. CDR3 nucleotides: TGCAGTGCTAGTCGTGGCGGGGGCGTAGATACGCAGTATTTT. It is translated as CSASRGGGVDTQYF.

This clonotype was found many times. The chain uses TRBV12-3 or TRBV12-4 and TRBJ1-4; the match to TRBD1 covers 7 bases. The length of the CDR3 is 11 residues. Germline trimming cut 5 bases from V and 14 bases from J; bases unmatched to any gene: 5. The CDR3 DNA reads TGTGCCAGCAGTCCAGGGGGTATTCTGTTTTTT. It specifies CASSPGGILFF.

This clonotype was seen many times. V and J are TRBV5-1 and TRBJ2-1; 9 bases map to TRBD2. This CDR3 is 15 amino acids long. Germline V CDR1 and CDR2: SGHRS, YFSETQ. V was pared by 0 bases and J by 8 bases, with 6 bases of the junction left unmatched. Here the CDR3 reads CASSLAVTSGDEQFF. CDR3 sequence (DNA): TGCGCCAGCAGCTTGGCCGTGACTAGCGGCGATGAGCAGTTCTTC.

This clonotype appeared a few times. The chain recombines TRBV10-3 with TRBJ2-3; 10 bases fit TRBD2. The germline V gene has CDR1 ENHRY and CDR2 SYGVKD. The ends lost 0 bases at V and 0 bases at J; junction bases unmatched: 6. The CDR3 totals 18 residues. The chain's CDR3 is CAISESITSGVSTDTQYF. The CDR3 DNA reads TGTGCCATCAGTGAGTCAATTACTAGCGGGGTCAGCACAGATACGCAGTATTTT.

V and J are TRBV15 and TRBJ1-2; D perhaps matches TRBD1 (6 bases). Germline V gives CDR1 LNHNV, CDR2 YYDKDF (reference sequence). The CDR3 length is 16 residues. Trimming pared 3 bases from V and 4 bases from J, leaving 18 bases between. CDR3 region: CATSRGAGVDLYGYTF. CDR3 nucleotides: TGTGCCACCAGCAGGGGGGCCGGGGTGGACCTCTATGGCTACACCTTC. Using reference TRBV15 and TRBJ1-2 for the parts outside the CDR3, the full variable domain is DAMVIQNPRYQVTQFGKPVTLSCSQTLNHNVMYWYQQKSSQAPKLLFHYYDKDFNNEADTPDNFQSRRPNTSFCFLDIRSPGLGDTAMYLCATSRGAGVDLYGYTFGSGTRLTVV.

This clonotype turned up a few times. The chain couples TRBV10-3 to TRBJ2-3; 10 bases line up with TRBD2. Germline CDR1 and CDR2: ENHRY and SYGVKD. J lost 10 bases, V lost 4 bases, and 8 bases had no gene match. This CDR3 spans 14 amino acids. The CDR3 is CAISVGASGGAQYF. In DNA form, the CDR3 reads TGTGCCATCAGTGTTGGGGCTAGCGGGGGAGCGCAGTATTTT.